This is a list of T cell receptor beta chains from one sample in a study of cytomegalovirus exposure and HLA in healthy donors. Libraries were prepared by immunoSEQ multiplex PCR; TCRdb keeps only in-frame clonotypes and omits some of them. The repertoire holds around 150,000 clones, with 70% to 90% as singletons. Sequenced sample: PBMCs. The origin of the receptors is a man younger than 35 in good health and CMV-seronegative. Both conserved end residues are part of each CDR3. Fields, in order: D gene, V gene, CDR3 protein. A D gene is named only where the DNA matches it firmly.

d_gene: NA; v_gene: TRBV18; CDR3aa: CASSPTSDTTGELFF
d_gene: TRBD1; v_gene: TRBV2; CDR3aa: CASSNRDRGRGDNQPQHF
d_gene: NA; v_gene: TRBV10-1; CDR3aa: CASSEDGDGSYGYTF
d_gene: NA; v_gene: TRBV6-5; CDR3aa: CASSTGLGETQYF
d_gene: NA; v_gene: TRBV2; CDR3aa: CASSVDRYNTEAFF
d_gene: NA; v_gene: TRBV30; CDR3aa: CACGSSGNTIYF
d_gene: TRBD1; v_gene: TRBV7-9; CDR3aa: CASSLTDREANYGYTF
d_gene: TRBD1; v_gene: TRBV29-1; CDR3aa: CSAGTANEKLFF
d_gene: NA; v_gene: TRBV5-1; CDR3aa: CASSLEAGSDTQYF
d_gene: TRBD1; v_gene: TRBV5-1; CDR3aa: CASSQETGFEQYF
d_gene: NA; v_gene: TRBV7-9; CDR3aa: CASSFAPGGTNEQFF
d_gene: NA; v_gene: TRBV2; CDR3aa: CASDGNGANVLTF
d_gene: NA; v_gene: TRBV10-3; CDR3aa: CAISSSGIYSDTQYF
d_gene: NA; v_gene: TRBV4-1; CDR3aa: CASSQVSGSNYGYTF
d_gene: TRBD1; v_gene: TRBV18; CDR3aa: CASSQGQGRNQPQHF
d_gene: TRBD2; v_gene: TRBV4-2; CDR3aa: CASSQVGAGTNSYEQYF
d_gene: TRBD1; v_gene: TRBV6-5; CDR3aa: CASSSQGYEQYF
d_gene: NA; v_gene: TRBV27; CDR3aa: CASSLVATTYEQYF
d_gene: TRBD1; v_gene: TRBV19; CDR3aa: CASSIGDRGLGPQHF
d_gene: TRBD1; v_gene: TRBV5-4; CDR3aa: CASSPGQYGEKLFF
d_gene: NA; v_gene: TRBV5-8; CDR3aa: CASSLGGGSPLHF
d_gene: TRBD2; v_gene: TRBV5-1; CDR3aa: CASSLGGGSSHEQYF
d_gene: TRBD2; v_gene: TRBV28; CDR3aa: CASSTGRGRVNYEQYF
d_gene: NA; v_gene: TRBV4-1; CDR3aa: CASSRTRGMGPQHF
d_gene: NA; v_gene: TRBV10-2; CDR3aa: CASSESLGSYSNQPQHF
d_gene: NA; v_gene: TRBV28; CDR3aa: CASKPRTARSGGYTF
d_gene: NA; v_gene: TRBV28; CDR3aa: CASTTRGGASTDTQYF
d_gene: NA; v_gene: TRBV7-9; CDR3aa: CASGGAGSYEQYF
d_gene: TRBD1; v_gene: TRBV7-9; CDR3aa: CASSVTGEGTEAFF
d_gene: NA; v_gene: TRBV27; CDR3aa: CASSSAGQPSLSQYF
d_gene: TRBD2; v_gene: TRBV25-1; CDR3aa: CASSEWGGQPYNEQFF
d_gene: TRBD1; v_gene: TRBV11-2; CDR3aa: CASSLGLRDRGSNQPQHF
d_gene: TRBD2; v_gene: TRBV6-1; CDR3aa: CASSVAGGPYEQYF
d_gene: NA; v_gene: TRBV5-1; CDR3aa: CASSPDPFQGRKKSGANVLTF
d_gene: NA; v_gene: TRBV6-1; CDR3aa: CASTRVNTIYF
d_gene: NA; v_gene: TRBV6-5; CDR3aa: CASSYGAGDFSGTQYF
d_gene: TRBD1; v_gene: TRBV15; CDR3aa: CATSRDRGQGLFF
d_gene: NA; v_gene: TRBV27; CDR3aa: CASSLSAQANQHF
d_gene: TRBD1; v_gene: TRBV19; CDR3aa: CASSAQTGTETQYF
d_gene: TRBD1; v_gene: TRBV2; CDR3aa: CASSGDRGGEQFF